Here is one T cell receptor beta chain with its context. Its antigen is unknown. The sample holds no much larger clone one base away, and base qualities are not on file. At one collaborating source in Seattle, patients were enrolled during active infection and were followed longitudinally through the course of disease. Each collaborating institution followed its own protocols to collect whole blood in K2EDTA tubes. Collaborator samples were shipped for TCRbeta analysis as frozen whole blood, isolated PBMCs, or DNA extracted from either sample type. Counted from cysteine to phenylalanine, this CDR3 has 15 amino acids. Kept here is only the CDR3 DNA, which spans 45 bases and is read in frame from base 1. Per the germline V gene, KGHDR is the CDR1 and SFDVKD is the CDR2. Trimming takes 3 bases off V and 5 bases off J; junction bases not matched to a gene: 4. The immunoSEQ Assay, a bias-controlled multiplex PCR, was used to amplify TCRbeta CDR3 regions from genomic DNA. Per the authors' processing: Within the assay, amplification of reference gene primers was used to estimate how many nucleated cells each sample contained. To quantify the absolute abundance of each unique TCRbeta CDR3 rearrangement, sequence reads were collapsed and filtered. For each sample, productive Simpson clonality was calculated as the square root of Simpson's diversity index over productive rearrangements. TCRdb carries this immuneACCESS record with in-frame sequences only. Its versions omit some clonotypes, under half of them owing to an unresolved V gene in the studies checked, with the rest unexplained. V and J calls and clone size come straight from that table; D and trimming were deduced from the DNA. This sample comprises roughly 250,000 clones, about nine tenths of them detected only once. The top ten constitute 2.5% to 3% of the sample.

This sample is part of a study of blood T cell repertoires in COVID-19 (TCRdb year 2020). For the study in its entirety: Samples from collaborators originated in the United States, Italy and Spain and spanned both the acute and convalescent phases of COVID-19. Subjects who had been exposed to COVID-19, were actively infected with it, or had recovered from it provided the deeply sampled blood TCRbeta repertoires that made up the dataset. Where HLA class I and class II types were available, the types were taken from metadata supplied by the sample provider, not from assay-based typing. Samples came from the ongoing ImmuneRACE study (first 160 participants) plus 1,254 subjects from 6 global collaborators. The prospective study material was composed of cDNA or gDNA derived from T cells, B-cell-depleted T cells, or PBMCs. A freely available public database, intended as a resource for researchers studying the immune response to SARS-CoV-2, is where the repertoires were released. Sample metadata almost always included a de-identified subject ID, COVID-19 status, age in years and sex.

Broad study findings and their caveats: Clinical and demographic metadata were provided uncurated, with the amount varying by source and participant.

The sample taken for sequencing was peripheral blood. The sequence is built from TRBV24-1 and TRBJ2-1, and 9 junctional nucleotides match TRBD2. The source of this sequence is a person between 18 and 30 years old with COVID-19, enrolled during active disease. CDR3 sequence: CATSDRVAGDNEQFF. The DNA is TGTGCCACCAGTGATAGGGTAGCGGGAGACAATGAGCAGTTCTTC.